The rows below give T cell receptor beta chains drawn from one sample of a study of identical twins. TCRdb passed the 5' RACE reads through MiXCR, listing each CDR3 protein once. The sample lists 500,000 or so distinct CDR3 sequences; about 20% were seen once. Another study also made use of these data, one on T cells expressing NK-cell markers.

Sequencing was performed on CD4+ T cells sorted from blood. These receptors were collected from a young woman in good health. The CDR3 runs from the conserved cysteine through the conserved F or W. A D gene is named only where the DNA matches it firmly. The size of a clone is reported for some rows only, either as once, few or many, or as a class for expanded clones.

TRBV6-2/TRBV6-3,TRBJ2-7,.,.,TGTGCCAGCAGTTGGCCGGGATCCTACGAGCAGTACTTC,CASSWPGSYEQYF
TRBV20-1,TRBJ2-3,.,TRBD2,TGCAGTGCTAGAGATGGGCGGGGGGGCCCAGATACGCAGTATTTT,CSARDGRGGPDTQYF
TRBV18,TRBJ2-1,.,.,TGTGCCAGCTCACGACCGGGACGAACCTACAATGAGCAGTTCTTC,CASSRPGRTYNEQFF
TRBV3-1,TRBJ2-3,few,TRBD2,TGTGCCAGCAGCCCTCGGCGGGAGGGCCTTGAGGATATCACAGATACGCAGTATTTT,CASSPRREGLEDITDTQYF
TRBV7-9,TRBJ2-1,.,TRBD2,TGTGCCAGCAGATTGCCCAGCGGGAGGGTGACTGGTGAGCAGTTCTTC,CASRLPSGRVTGEQFF
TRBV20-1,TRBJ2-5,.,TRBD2,TGCAGTGCCAGGCCCCCAATTAGCGGGGTGAGGGAGACCCAGTACTTC,CSARPPISGVRETQYF
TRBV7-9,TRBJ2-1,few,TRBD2,TGTGCCGTGATCGGGACTAGCGGCCCGAGCTCCTACAATGAGCAGTTCTTC,CAVIGTSGPSSYNEQFF
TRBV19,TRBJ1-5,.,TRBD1,TGTGCCAGTAACACAGGGGGTGGCAATCAGCCCCAGCATTTT,CASNTGGGNQPQHF
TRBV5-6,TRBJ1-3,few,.,TGTGCCAGCAGCTTTGGGGGGCCGAATTCTGGAAACACCATATATTTT,CASSFGGPNSGNTIYF
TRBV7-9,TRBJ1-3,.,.,TGTGCCAGCAGCCTTCAAGAGGGAAACACCATATATTTT,CASSLQEGNTIYF
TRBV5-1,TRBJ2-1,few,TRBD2,TGCGCCAGCAGCTTGGCCTCGGGCGGGGGGGCCAATGAGCAGTTCTTC,CASSLASGGGANEQFF
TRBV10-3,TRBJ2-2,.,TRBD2,TGTGCCATCACTACTAGCGGGAGCGAAAACGGGGAGCTGTTTTTT,CAITTSGSENGELFF
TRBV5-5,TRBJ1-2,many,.,TGTGCCAGCAGCTTGGATCATGGTTCGCGCTACACCTTC,CASSLDHGSRYTF
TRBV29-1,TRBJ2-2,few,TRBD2,TGCAGCGTAGGCCTCGAGCGGGGGTGGACCGGGGAGCTGTTTTTT,CSVGLERGWTGELFF
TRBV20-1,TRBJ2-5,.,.,TGCAGTGCAGGGTGGCAGGTGAACCAAGAGACCCAGTACTTC,CSAGWQVNQETQYF
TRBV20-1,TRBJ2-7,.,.,TGCAGTGCTAGGGATGGCAGCTACGAGCAGTACTTC,CSARDGSYEQYF
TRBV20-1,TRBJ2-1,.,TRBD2,TGCAGTGCTAGAGATCTGTCAGCGGGAGGCTACAATGAGCAGTTCTTC,CSARDLSAGGYNEQFF
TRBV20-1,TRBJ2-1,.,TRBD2,TGCAGTGCTAGAATCCAAAGCGGGAGCTCCTACAATGAGCAGTTCTTC,CSARIQSGSSYNEQFF
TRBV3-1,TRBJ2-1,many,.,TGTGCCAGCAGCCAAGTCGGTAGCTCCTACAATGAGCAGTTCTTC,CASSQVGSSYNEQFF
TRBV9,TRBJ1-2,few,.,TGTGCCAGCAGCGCACAGGTCTATGGGGGCTACACCTTC,CASSAQVYGGYTF
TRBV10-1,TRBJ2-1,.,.,TGCGCCAGCAGGGCCTCGTTTTATAATGAGCAGTTCTTC,CASRASFYNEQFF
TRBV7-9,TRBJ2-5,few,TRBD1,TGTGCCAGCACCCTAGGACAGGCCGCCAGGGAGACCCAGTACTTC,CASTLGQAARETQYF
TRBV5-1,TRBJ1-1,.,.,TGCGCCAGCAGCCGTCTTCAGGGGAACACTGAAGCTTTCTTT,CASSRLQGNTEAFF
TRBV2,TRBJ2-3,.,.,TGTGCCAGCAGTGACGGGACCACAGATACGCAGTATTTT,CASSDGTTDTQYF
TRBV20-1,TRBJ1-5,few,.,TGCAGTGCTGGGTTCGGGGGGAGCAATCAGCCCCAGCATTTT,CSAGFGGSNQPQHF
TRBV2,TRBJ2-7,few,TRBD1,TGTGCCAGCAAGATGGACAGGTACTACGAGCAGTACTTC,CASKMDRYYEQYF
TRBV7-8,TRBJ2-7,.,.,TGTGCCAGCAGCCTGGGTGGGAGAGAGCAGTACTTC,CASSLGGREQYF
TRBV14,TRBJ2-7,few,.,TGTGCCAGCAGCCGCCGACAGGAGTCCTACGAGCAGTACTTC,CASSRRQESYEQYF
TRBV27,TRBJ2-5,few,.,TGTGCCAGCAGGCCTGGGGGCCAAGAGACCCAGTACTTC,CASRPGGQETQYF
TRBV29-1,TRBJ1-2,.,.,TGCAGCGTTGAGCCAGGGAGATTCGATGGCTACACCTTC,CSVEPGRFDGYTF
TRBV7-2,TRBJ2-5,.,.,TGTGCCAGCAGCGGATTAGTTAGCCAGTACTTC,CASSGLVSQYF
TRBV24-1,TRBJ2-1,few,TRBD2,TGTGCCACCAGTGATCCCCGGACTAGCGGGGACAATGAGCAGTTCTTC,CATSDPRTSGDNEQFF
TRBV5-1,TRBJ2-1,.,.,TGCGCCAGCAGCTGGGGCCCTAATGAGCAGTTCTTC,CASSWGPNEQFF
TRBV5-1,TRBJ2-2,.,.,TGCGCCAGCAGCTGGACACGGACAGACACCGGGGAGCTGTTTTTT,CASSWTRTDTGELFF
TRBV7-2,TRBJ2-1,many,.,TGTGCCAGCAGCACCGACGTTAATGGGTACAATGAGCAGTTCTTC,CASSTDVNGYNEQFF
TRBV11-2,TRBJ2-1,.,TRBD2,TGTGCCAGCAGCTTAGTAAGTGCGGCGGGGGACAATGAGCAGTTCTTC,CASSLVSAAGDNEQFF
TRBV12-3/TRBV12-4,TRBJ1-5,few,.,TGTGCCAGCAGTTTCTCGGGGCTCCCATATCAGCCCCAGCATTTT,CASSFSGLPYQPQHF
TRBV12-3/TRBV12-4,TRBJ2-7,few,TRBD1,TGTGCCAGCAGTTTATCGGACAGGTACCACGAGCAGTACTTC,CASSLSDRYHEQYF
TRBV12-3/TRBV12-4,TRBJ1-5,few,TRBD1,TGTGCCAGCAGTCCCTCGTTGGCAGGGGGCGGACAGCCCCAGCATTTT,CASSPSLAGGGQPQHF
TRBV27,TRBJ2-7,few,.,TGTGCCAGCAGTCCCTCGCTATATAGATACGAGCAGTACTTC,CASSPSLYRYEQYF